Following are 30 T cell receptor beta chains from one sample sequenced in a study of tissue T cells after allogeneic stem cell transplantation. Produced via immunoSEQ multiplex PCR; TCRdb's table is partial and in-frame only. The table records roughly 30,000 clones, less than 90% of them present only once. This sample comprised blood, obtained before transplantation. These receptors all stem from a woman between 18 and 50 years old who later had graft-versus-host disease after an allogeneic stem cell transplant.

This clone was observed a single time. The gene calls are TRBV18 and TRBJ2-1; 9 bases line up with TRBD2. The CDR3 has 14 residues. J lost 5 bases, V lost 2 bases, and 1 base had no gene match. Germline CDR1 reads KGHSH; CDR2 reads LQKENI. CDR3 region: CASSPGLANNEQFF. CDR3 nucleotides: TGTGCCAGCTCACCAGGACTAGCGAACAATGAGCAGTTCTTC.

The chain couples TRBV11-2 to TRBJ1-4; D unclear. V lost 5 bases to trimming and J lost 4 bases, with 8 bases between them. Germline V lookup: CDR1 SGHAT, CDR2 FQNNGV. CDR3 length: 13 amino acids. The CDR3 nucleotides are TGTGCCAGCAGCCGCGAGGGTAATGAAAAACTGTTTTTT. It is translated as CASSREGNEKLFF.

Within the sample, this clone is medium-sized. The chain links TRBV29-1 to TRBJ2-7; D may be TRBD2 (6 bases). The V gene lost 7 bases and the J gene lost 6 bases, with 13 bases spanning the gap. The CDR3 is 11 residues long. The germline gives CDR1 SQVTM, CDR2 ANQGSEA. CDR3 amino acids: CSATGGLEQYF. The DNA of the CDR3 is TGCAGCGCCACCGGGGGACTCGAGCAGTACTTC.

CDR3 DNA sequence: TGTGCCAGCAGAGGCCTAGCGGGGGGACTCTACGAGCAGTACTTC. It codes for CASRGLAGGLYEQYF. The rearrangement links TRBV7-9 to TRBJ2-7; 11 nucleotides line up with TRBD2. CDR1 and CDR2 from the germline V gene are SEHNR and FQNEAQ (reference sequence). The V gene end was trimmed by 6 bases and the J gene end by 3 bases; junction bases not matched to a gene: 7. This CDR3 contains 15 residues.

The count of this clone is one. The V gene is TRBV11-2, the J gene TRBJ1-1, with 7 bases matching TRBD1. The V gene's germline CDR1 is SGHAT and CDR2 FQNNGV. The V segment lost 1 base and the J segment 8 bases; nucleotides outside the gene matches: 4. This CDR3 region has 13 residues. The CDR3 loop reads CASSLADRLEAFF. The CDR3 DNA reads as TGTGCCAGCAGCTTAGCGGACAGGCTAGAAGCTTTCTTT. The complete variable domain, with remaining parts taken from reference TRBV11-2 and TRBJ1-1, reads EAGVAQSPRYKIIEKRQSVAFWCNPISGHATLYWYQQILGQGPKLLIQFQNNGVVDDSQLPKDRFSAERLKGVDSTLKIQPAKLEDSAVYLCASSLADRLEAFFGQGTRLTVV.

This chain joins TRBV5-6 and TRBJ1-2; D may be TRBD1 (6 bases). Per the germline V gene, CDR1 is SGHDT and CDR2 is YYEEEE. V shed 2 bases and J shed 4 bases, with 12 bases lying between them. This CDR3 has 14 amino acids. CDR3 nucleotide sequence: TGTGCCAGCAGCTTTGGTAAAGGGGGCTATGGCTACACCTTC. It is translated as CASSFGKGGYGYTF.

The CDR3 DNA is TGTGCCAGCAGCGTGGGGGCCAGGGGCGATACGCAGTATTTT. Residues: CASSVGARGDTQYF. The chain combines TRBV9 with TRBJ2-3; weak D call: TRBD1 (6 bases). CDR1 and CDR2 (germline): SGDLS, YYNGEE. The V end was cut by 2 bases, the J end by 6 bases, with 13 bases between. This CDR3 is 14 amino acids long.

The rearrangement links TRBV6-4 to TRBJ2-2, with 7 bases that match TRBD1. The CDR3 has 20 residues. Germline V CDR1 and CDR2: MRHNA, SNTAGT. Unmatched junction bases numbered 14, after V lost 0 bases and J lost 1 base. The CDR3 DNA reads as TGTGCCAGCAGTGACTCTTTTGTGCGGGTAGGGACAGTGAACACCGGGGAGCTGTTTTTT. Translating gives CASSDSFVRVGTVNTGELFF.

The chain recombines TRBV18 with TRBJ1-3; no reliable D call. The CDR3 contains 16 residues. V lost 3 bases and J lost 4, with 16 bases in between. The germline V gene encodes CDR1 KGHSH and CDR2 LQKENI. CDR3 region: CASSPSKAALGNTIYF. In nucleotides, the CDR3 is TGTGCCAGCTCACCGTCCAAGGCAGCCCTGGGAAACACCATATATTTT.

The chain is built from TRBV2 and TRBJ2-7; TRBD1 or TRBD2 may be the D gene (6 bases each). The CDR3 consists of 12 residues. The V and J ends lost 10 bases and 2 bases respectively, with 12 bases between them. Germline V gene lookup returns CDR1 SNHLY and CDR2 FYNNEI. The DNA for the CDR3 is TGTGCCATGCGGGACACCGCCTACGAGCAGTACTTC. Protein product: CAMRDTAYEQYF.

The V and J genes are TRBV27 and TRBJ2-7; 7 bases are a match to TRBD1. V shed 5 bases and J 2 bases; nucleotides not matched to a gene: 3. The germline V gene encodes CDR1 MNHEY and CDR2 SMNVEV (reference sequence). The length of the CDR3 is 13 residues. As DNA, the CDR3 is TGTGCCAGCAGTCCCGGGACAGCCTACGAGCAGTACTTC. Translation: CASSPGTAYEQYF.

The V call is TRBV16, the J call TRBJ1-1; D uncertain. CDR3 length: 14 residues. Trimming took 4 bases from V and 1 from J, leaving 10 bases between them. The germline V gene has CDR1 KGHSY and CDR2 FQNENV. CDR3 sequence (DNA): TGTGCCAGCAGCCTACGGCCAGAGAACACTGAAGCTTTCTTT. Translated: CASSLRPENTEAFF. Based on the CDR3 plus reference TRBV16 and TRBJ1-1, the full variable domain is GEEVAQTPKHLVRGEGQKAKLYCAPIKGHSYVFWYQQVLKNEFKFLISFQNENVFDETGMPKERFSAKCLPNSPCSLEIQATKLEDSAVYFCASSLRPENTEAFFGQGTRLTVV.

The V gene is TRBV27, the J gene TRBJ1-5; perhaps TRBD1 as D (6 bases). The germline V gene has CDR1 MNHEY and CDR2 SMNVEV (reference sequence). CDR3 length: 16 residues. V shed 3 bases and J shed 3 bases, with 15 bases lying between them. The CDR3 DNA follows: TGTGCCAGCAGTTTTCGGCAGGGGCGAAACAATCAGCCCCAGCATTTT. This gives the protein CASSFRQGRNNQPQHF.

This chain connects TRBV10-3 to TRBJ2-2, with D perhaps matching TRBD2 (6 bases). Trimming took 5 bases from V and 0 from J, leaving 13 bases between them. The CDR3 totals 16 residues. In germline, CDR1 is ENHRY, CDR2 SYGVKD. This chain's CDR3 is CAISRGGAPNTGELFF. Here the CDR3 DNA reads TGTGCCATCAGTCGGGGAGGCGCCCCGAACACCGGGGAGCTGTTTTTT.

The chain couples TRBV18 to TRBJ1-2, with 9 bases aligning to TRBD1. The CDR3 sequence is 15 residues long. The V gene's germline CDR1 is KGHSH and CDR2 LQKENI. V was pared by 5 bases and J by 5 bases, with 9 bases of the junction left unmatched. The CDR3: CASSTGTGMEYGYTF. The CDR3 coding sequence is TGTGCCAGCTCAACCGGGACAGGGATGGAGTATGGCTACACCTTC.

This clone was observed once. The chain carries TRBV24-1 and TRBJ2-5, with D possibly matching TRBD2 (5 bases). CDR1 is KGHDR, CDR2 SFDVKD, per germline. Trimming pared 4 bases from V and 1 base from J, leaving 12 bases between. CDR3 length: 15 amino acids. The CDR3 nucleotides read TGTGCCACCAGTGACTCGGGATCGGTCCAAGAGACCCAGTACTTC. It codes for CATSDSGSVQETQYF.

CDR3: CAGGRDSMNTEAFF. CDR3 sequence (DNA): TGTGCCGGAGGCAGGGATTCTATGAACACTGAAGCTTTCTTT. The chain recombines TRBV30 with TRBJ1-1, with D perhaps TRBD1 (5 bases). The CDR3 is 14 residues long. V lost 8 bases and J lost 0, with 16 bases in between. Per the germline V gene, CDR1 is GTSNPN and CDR2 is SVGIG (reference sequence). Full variable domain (missing parts from reference TRBV30 and TRBJ1-1): SQTIHQWPATLVQPVGSPLSLECTVEGTSNPNLYWYRQAAGRGLQLLFYSVGIGQISSEVPQNLSASRPQDRQFILSSKKLLLSDSGFYLCAGGRDSMNTEAFFGQGTRLTVV.

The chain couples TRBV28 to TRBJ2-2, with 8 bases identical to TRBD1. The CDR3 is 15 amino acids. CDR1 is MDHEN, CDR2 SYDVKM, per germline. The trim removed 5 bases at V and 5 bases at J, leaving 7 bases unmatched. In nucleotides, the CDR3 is TGTGCCAGCAGTACCCGGACAGGGCTGACCGGGGAGCTGTTTTTT. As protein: CASSTRTGLTGELFF. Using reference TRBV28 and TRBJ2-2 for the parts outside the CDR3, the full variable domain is DVKVTQSSRYLVKRTGEKVFLECVQDMDHENMFWYRQDPGLGLRLIYFSYDVKMKEKGDIPEGYSVSREKKERFSLILESASTNQTSMYLCASSTRTGLTGELFFGEGSRLTVL.

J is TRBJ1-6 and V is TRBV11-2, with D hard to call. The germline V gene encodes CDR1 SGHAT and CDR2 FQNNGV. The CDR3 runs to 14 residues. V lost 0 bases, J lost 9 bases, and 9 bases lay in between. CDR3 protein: CASSLERGGSPLHF. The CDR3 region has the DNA TGTGCCAGCAGCTTAGAGCGGGGTGGTTCACCCCTCCACTTT.

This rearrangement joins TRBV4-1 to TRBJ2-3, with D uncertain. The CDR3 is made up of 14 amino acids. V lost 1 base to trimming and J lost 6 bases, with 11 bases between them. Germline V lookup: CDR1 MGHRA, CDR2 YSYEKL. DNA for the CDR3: TGCGCCAGCAGCCAAGTATTCGTAAAGGATACGCAGTATTTT. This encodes CASSQVFVKDTQYF.

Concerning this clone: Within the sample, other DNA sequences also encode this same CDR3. CDR3 sequence: CASSSTGGNTEAFF. CDR3 nucleotide sequence: TGTGCCAGCAGTTCTACGGGGGGAAACACTGAAGCTTTCTTT. This rearrangement joins TRBV27 to TRBJ1-1; D possibly corresponds to TRBD1 (5 bases). Germline CDR1 reads MNHEY; CDR2 reads SMNVEV (reference sequence). Trimming removed 4 bases at V and 2 bases at J, with 11 bases between. CDR3 length: 14 amino acids.

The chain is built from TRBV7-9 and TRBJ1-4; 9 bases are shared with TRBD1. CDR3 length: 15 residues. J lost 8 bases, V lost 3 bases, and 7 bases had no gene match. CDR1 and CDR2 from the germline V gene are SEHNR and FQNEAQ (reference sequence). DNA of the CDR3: TGTGCCAGCAGCTTCGAGACAGGGGGACGGGAAAAACTGTTTTTT. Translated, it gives CASSFETGGREKLFF.

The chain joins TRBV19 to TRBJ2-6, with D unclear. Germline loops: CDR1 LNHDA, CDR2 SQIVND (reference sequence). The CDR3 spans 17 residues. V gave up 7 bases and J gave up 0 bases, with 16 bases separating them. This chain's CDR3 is CASTSGPHLSGANVLTF. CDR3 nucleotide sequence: TGTGCCAGTACCTCCGGGCCCCACCTCTCTGGGGCCAACGTCCTGACTTTC.

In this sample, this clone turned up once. The CDR3 DNA follows: TGTGCCAGCAGTTTACCGAAGATTTCCTATGGCTACACCTTC. Its protein product is CASSLPKISYGYTF. The chain recombines TRBV28 with TRBJ1-2; D remains ambiguous. The germline V gene encodes CDR1 MDHEN and CDR2 SYDVKM. This CDR3 has 14 amino acids. Trimming stripped 2 bases from V and 4 bases from J, with 11 bases between.

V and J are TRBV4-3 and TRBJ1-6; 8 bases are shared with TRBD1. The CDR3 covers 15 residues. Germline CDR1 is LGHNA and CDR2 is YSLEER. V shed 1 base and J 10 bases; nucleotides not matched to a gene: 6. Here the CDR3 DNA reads TGCGCCAGCAGCCAAGCGGCAGGGGGCAGATCACCCCTCCACTTT. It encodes CASSQAAGGRSPLHF.

This CDR3 is CASSQDGGLGDTQYF. The CDR3, as DNA: TGTGCCAGCAGCCAAGATGGGGGGCTCGGCGATACGCAGTATTTT. This chain links TRBV3-1 (or the pseudogene TRBV3-2) with TRBJ2-3; D is tentatively TRBD1 or TRBD2 (6 bases each). Trimming stripped 0 bases from V and 6 bases from J, with 13 bases between. Per germline, CDR1 LGHDT and CDR2 YNNKEL (reference sequence). The CDR3 spans 15 residues.

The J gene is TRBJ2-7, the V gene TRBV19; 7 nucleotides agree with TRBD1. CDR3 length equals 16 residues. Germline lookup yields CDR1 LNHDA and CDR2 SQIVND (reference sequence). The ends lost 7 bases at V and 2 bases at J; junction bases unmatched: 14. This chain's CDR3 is CASTTSGQLSTYEQYF. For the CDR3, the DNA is TGTGCCAGTACCACATCGGGACAGCTTTCCACCTACGAGCAGTACTTC.

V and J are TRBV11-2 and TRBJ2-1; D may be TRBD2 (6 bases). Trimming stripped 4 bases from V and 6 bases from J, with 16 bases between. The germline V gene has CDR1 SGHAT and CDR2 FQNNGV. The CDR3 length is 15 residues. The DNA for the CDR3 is TGTGCCAGCAGCTCCCGACTAGATGGGGCCAATGAGCAGTTCTTC. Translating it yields CASSSRLDGANEQFF.

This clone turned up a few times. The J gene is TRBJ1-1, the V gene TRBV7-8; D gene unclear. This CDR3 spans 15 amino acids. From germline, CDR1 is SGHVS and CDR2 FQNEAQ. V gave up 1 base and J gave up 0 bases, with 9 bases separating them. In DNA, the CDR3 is TGTGCCAGCAGCTTAGGACGGTGGATGAACACTGAAGCTTTCTTT. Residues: CASSLGRWMNTEAFF.

This CDR3 reads CASSSQGVSFF. The CDR3 DNA is TGTGCCAGCAGTTCGCAGGGAGTGTCATTCTTC. The J gene is TRBJ2-1, the V gene TRBV27; the D call may be TRBD1 or TRBD2 (5 bases each). The germline gives CDR1 MNHEY, CDR2 SMNVEV (reference sequence). V lost 4 bases to trimming and J lost 16 bases, with 14 bases between them. The CDR3 length is 11 residues.